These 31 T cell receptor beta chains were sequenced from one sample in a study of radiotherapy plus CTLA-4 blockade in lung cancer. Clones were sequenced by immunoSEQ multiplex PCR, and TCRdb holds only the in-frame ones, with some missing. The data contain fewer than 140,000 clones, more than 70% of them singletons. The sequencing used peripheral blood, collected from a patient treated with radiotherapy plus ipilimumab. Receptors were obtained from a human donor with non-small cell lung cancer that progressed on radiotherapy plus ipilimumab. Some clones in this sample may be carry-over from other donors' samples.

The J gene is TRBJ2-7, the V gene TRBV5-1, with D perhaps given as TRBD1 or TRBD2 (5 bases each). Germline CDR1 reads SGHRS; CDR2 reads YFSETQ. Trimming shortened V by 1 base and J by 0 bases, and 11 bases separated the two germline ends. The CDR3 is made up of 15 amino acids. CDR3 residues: CASSLREQGSYEQYF. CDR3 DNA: TGCGCCAGCAGCTTGAGGGAGCAGGGCTCCTACGAGCAGTACTTC. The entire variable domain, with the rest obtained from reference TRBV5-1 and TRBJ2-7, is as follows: KAGVTQTPRYLIKTRGQQVTLSCSPISGHRSVSWYQQTPGQGLQFLFEYFSETQRNKGNFPGRFSGRQFSNSRSEMNVSTLELGDSALYLCASSLREQGSYEQYFGPGTRLTVT.

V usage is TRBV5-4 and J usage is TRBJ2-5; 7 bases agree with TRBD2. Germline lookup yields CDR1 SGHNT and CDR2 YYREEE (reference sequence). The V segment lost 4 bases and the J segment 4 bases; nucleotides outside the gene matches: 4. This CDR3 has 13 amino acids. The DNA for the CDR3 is TGTGCCAGCAGCGGGACTAATTTAGAGACCCAGTACTTC. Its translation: CASSGTNLETQYF.

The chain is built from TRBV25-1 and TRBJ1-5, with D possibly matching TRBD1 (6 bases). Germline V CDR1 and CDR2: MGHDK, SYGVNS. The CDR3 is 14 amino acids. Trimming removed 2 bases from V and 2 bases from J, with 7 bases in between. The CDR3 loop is CASSEGGGNQPQHF. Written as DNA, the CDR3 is TGTGCCAGCAGTGAAGGGGGCGGCAATCAGCCCCAGCATTTT.

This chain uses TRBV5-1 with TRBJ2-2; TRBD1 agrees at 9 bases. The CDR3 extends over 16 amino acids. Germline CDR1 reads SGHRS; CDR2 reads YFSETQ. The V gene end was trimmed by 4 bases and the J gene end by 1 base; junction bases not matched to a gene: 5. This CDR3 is CASSAMGQGNTGELFF. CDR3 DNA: TGCGCCAGCAGCGCCATGGGACAGGGGAACACCGGGGAGCTGTTTTTT.

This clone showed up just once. The CDR3 reads CASGTGPQETQYF. The CDR3 nucleotides read TGTGCCAGCGGGACAGGCCCTCAAGAGACCCAGTACTTC. V and J are TRBV5-4 and TRBJ2-5, with 8 bases matching TRBD1. V lost 7 bases to trimming and J lost 2 bases; unmatched junction nucleotides: 4. Germline CDR1 reads SGHNT; CDR2 reads YYREEE (reference sequence). This CDR3 region has 13 residues.

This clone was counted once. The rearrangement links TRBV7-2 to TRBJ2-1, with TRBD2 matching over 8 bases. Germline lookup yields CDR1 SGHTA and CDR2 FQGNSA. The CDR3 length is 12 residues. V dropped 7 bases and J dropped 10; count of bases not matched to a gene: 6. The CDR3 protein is CASTSGGGEQFF. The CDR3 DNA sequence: TGTGCCAGCACCAGCGGGGGCGGAGAGCAGTTCTTC.

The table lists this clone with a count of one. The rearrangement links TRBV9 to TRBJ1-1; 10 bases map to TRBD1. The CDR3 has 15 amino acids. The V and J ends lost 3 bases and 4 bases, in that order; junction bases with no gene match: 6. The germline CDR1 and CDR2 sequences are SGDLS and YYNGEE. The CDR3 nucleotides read TGTGCCAGCAGCGACCGACAGGGGGCGGGCACTGAAGCTTTCTTT. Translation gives CASSDRQGAGTEAFF.

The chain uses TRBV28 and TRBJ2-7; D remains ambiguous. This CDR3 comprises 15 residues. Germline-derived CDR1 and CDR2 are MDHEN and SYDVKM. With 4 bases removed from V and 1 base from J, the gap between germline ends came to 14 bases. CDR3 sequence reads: CASSSSSTISYEQYF. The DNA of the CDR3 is TGTGCCAGCAGTTCCTCATCAACCATATCCTACGAGCAGTACTTC.

The CDR3 nucleotides read TGCGCCAGCAGCCAAGATTCGACAGGAACGAACTATGGCTACACCTTC. Its translation is CASSQDSTGTNYGYTF. The chain joins TRBV4-3 to TRBJ1-2, with TRBD1 as a possible D gene (6 bases). This CDR3 spans 16 amino acids. CDR1 and CDR2 (germline): LGHNA, YSLEER. With 0 bases removed from V and 2 bases from J, the gap between germline ends came to 13 bases.

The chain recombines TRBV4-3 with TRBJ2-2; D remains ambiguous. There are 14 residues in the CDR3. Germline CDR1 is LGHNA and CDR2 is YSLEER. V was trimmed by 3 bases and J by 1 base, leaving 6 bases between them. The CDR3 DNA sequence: TGCGCCAGCAGCCAGCGGAAGAACACCGGGGAGCTGTTTTTT. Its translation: CASSQRKNTGELFF.

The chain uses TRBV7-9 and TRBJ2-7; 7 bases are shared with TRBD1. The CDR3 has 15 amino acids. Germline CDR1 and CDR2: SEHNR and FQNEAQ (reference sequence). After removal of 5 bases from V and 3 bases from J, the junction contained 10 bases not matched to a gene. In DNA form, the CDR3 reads TGTGCCAGCAGCAACTTGGGAAACAGGGGCTACGAGCAGTACTTC. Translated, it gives CASSNLGNRGYEQYF.

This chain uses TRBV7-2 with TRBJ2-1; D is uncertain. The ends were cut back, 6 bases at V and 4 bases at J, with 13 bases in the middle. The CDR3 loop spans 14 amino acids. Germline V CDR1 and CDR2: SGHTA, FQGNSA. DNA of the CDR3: TGTGCCAGCAGAACGCCCCCAAGTTACAATGAGCAGTTCTTC. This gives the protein CASRTPPSYNEQFF.

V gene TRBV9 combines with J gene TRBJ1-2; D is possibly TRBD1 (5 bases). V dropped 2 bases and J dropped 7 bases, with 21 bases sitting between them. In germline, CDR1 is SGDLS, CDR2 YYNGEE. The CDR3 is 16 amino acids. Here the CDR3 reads CASSVLESRGYGGYTF. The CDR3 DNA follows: TGTGCCAGCAGCGTCTTGGAATCAAGGGGCTATGGTGGCTACACCTTC.

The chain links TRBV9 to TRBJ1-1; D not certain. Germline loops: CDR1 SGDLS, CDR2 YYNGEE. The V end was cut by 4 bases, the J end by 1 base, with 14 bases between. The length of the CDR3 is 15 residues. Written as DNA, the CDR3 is TGTGCCAGCAGCTCCCGGGGAGGGAGGAACACTGAAGCTTTCTTT. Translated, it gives CASSSRGGRNTEAFF.

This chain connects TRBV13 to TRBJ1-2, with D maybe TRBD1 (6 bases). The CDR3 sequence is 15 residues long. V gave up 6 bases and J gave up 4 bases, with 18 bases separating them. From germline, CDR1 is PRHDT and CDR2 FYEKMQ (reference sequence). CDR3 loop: CASRPRQDWTYGYTF. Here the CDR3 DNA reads TGTGCCAGCAGGCCGAGACAGGATTGGACCTATGGCTACACCTTC.

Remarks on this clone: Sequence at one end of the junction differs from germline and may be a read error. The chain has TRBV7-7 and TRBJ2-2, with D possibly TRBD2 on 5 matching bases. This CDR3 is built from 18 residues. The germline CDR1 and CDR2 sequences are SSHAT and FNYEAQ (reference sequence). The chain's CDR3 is CASSLGPLRGGVTGELFF. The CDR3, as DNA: TGTGCTAGCAGCTTAGGCCCCCTCCGAGGAGGAGTAACCGGGGAGCTGTTTTTT. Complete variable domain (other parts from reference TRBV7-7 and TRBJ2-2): GAGVSQSPRYKVTKRGQDVTLRCDPISSHATLYWYQQALGQGPEFLTYFNYEAQPDKSGLPSDRFSAERPEGSISTLTIQRTEQRDSAMYRCASSLGPLRGGVTGELFFGEGSRLTVL.

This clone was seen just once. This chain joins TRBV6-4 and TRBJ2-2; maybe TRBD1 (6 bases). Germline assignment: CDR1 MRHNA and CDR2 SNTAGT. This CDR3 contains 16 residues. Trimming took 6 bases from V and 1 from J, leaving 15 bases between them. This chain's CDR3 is CASRVQGVENTGELFF. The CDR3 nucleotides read TGTGCCAGCAGAGTACAGGGAGTTGAGAACACCGGGGAGCTGTTTTTT.

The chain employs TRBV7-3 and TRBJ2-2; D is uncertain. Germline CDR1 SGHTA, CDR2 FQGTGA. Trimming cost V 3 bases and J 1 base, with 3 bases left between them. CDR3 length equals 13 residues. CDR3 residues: CASSLENTGELFF. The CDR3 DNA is TGTGCCAGCAGCTTGGAGAACACCGGGGAGCTGTTTTTT.

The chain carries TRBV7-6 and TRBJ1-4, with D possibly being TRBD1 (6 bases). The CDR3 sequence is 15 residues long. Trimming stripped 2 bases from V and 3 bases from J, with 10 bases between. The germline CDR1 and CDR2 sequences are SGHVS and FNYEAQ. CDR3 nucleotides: TGTGCCAGCAGCTTACCGGGGGCTCCTAATGAAAAACTGTTTTTT. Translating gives CASSLPGAPNEKLFF.

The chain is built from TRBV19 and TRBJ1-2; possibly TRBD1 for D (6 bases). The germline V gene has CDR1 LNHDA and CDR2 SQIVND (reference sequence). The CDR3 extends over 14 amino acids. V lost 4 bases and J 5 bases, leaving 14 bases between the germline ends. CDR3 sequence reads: CASSTETGGYGYTF. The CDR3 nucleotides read TGTGCCAGTAGTACAGAGACAGGTGGTTATGGCTACACCTTC. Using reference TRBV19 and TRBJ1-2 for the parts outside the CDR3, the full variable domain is DGGITQSPKYLFRKEGQNVTLSCEQNLNHDAMYWYRQDPGQGLRLIYYSQIVNDFQKGDIAEGYSVSREKKESFPLTVTSAQKNPTAFYLCASSTETGGYGYTFGSGTRLTVV.

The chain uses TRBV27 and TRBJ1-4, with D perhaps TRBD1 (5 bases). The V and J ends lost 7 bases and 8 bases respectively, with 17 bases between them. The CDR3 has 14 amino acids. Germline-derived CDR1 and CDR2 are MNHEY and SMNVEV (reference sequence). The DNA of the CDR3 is TGTGCCAGCACCCCCCGAGGGGCAGGGGAAAAACTGTTTTTT. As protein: CASTPRGAGEKLFF. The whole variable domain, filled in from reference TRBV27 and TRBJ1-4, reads EAQVTQNPRYLITVTGKKLTVTCSQNMNHEYMSWYRQDPGLGLRQIYYSMNVEVTDKGDVPEGYKVSRKEKRNFPLILESPSPNQTSLYFCASTPRGAGEKLFFGSGTQLSVL.

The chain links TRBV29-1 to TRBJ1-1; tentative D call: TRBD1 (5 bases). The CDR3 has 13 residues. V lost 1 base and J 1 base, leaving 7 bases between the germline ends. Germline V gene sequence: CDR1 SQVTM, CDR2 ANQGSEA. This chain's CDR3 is CSVEGGRNTEAFF. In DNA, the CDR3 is TGCAGCGTTGAAGGGGGCAGGAACACTGAAGCTTTCTTT.

CDR3: CASSSGQRQYF. DNA of the CDR3: TGTGCCAGCAGCTCAGGACAGAGGCAGTATTTT. The genes are TRBV7-3 and TRBJ2-3; a possible D gene is TRBD1 (6 bases). Trimming left V 4 bases short and J 11 bases short, with 10 bases between. CDR1 and CDR2 from the germline V gene are SGHTA and FQGTGA. The CDR3 length is 11 residues.

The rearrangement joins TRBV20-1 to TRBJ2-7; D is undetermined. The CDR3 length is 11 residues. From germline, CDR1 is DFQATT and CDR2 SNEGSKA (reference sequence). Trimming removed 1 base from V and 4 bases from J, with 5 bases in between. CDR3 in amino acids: CSARGLYEQYF. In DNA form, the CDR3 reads TGCAGTGCTAGAGGGTTGTACGAGCAGTACTTC.

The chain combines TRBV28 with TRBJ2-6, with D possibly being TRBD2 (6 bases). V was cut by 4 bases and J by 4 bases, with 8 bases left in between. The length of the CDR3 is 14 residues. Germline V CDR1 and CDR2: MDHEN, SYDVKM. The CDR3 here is CASSWGVGANVLTF. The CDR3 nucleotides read TGTGCCAGCAGTTGGGGGGTCGGGGCCAACGTCCTGACTTTC.

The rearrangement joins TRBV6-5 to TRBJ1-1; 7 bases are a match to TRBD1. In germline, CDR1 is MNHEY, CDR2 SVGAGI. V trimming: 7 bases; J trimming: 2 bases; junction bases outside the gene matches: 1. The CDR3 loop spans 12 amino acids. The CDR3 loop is CASNRGNTEAFF. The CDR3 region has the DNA TGTGCCAGCAACAGGGGAAACACTGAAGCTTTCTTT.

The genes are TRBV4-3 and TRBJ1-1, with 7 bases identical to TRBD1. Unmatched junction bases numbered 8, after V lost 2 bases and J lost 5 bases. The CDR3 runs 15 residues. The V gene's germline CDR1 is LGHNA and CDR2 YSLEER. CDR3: CASSQFYRGDTEAFF. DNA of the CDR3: TGCGCCAGCAGCCAATTTTACAGGGGAGATACTGAAGCTTTCTTT.

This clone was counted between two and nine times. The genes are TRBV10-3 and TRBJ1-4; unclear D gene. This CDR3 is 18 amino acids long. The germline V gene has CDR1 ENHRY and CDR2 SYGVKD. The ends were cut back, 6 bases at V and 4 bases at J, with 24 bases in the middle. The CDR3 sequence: CAISAGRRTGSNNEKLFF. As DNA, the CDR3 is TGTGCCATCAGCGCCGGCCGTAGGACCGGGTCAAATAATGAAAAACTGTTTTTT.

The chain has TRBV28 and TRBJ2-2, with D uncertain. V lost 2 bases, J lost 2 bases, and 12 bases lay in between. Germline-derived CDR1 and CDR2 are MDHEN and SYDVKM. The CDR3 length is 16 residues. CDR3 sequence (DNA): TGTGCCAGCAGTTTAGGTAGTAGCCCCAACACCGGGGAGCTGTTTTTT. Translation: CASSLGSSPNTGELFF.

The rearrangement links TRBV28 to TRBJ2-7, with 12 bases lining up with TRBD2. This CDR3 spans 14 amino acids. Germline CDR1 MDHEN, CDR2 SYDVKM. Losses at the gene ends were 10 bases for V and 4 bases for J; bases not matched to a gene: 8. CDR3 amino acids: CATKTSGGRYEQYF. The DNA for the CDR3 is TGTGCCACCAAGACTAGCGGGGGCCGATACGAGCAGTACTTC. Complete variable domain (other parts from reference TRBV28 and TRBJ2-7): DVKVTQSSRYLVKRTGEKVFLECVQDMDHENMFWYRQDPGLGLRLIYFSYDVKMKEKGDIPEGYSVSREKKERFSLILESASTNQTSMYLCATKTSGGRYEQYFGPGTRLTVT.

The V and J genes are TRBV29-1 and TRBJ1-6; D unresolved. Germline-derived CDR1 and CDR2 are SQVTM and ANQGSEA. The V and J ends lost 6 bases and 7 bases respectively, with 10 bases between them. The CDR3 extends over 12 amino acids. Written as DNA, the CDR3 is TGCAGCGTCTGGACGGGGAATTCACCCCTCCACTTT. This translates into CSVWTGNSPLHF.